One and the same sample provided the 14 T cell receptor beta chains below, sequenced in a study of glioma-infiltrating T cells. Amplification of TCR alpha and beta CDR3 regions from RNA used iRepertoire nested multiplex PCR. A single record per CDR3 protein comes from TCRdb applying MiXCR to the multiplex PCR reads. Among about 130,000 distinct CDR3 sequences, under 25% were seen once, and the ten largest hold roughly 29%. Sequenced input: glioma tissue, nonneoplastic brain tissue, or PBMCs (not recorded which). The origin of the receptors is a human donor with low-grade glioma or glioblastoma, undergoing nonglioma brain surgery, or in good health (not recorded which).

This clonotype was seen a handful of times. This sequence joins TRBV2 and TRBJ1-2; D call uncertain. From germline, CDR1 is SNHLY and CDR2 FYNNEI. The V gene lost 2 bases and the J gene lost 2 bases, with 6 bases spanning the gap. The CDR3 runs to 13 residues. The CDR3 spells CASSEHKNYGYTF. The CDR3 DNA reads TGTGCCAGCAGTGAACATAAGAACTATGGCTACACCTTC.

The rearrangement links TRBV12-3 or TRBV12-4 to TRBJ1-2; no definite D call. V shed 5 bases and J shed 0 bases, with 7 bases lying between them. The CDR3 sequence is 13 residues long. In DNA, the CDR3 is TGTGCCAGCAGTCCCGGGTCTAACTATGGCTACACCTTC. Its protein is CASSPGSNYGYTF.

The chain couples TRBV5-4 to TRBJ1-4, with 7 bases fitting TRBD1. The trim removed 2 bases at V and 8 bases at J, leaving 6 bases unmatched. This CDR3 contains 14 residues. Germline V gene sequence: CDR1 SGHNT, CDR2 YYREEE (reference sequence). The CDR3 DNA follows: TGTGCCAGCAGCTTACAGGGGAGGGACGAAAAACTGTTTTTT. Amino acids: CASSLQGRDEKLFF.

This chain uses TRBV5-1 with TRBJ1-6; D might be TRBD1 (6 bases). Germline V gene sequence: CDR1 SGHRS, CDR2 YFSETQ. This CDR3 is built from 16 residues. V lost 4 bases and J 2 bases, leaving 13 bases between the germline ends. As DNA, the CDR3 is TGCGCCAGCAGCCCTCGCGGACAGACCTATAATTCACCCCTCCACTTT. Its protein product is CASSPRGQTYNSPLHF.

This clonotype was picked up many times. The V and J genes are TRBV20-1 and TRBJ2-1, with TRBD1 matching 8 bases. Germline V gene sequence: CDR1 DFQATT, CDR2 SNEGSKA (reference sequence). The CDR3 sequence is 13 residues long. The J segment lost 7 bases and the V segment lost 5 bases, leaving 7 bases of the junction unmatched. CDR3 sequence reads: CSARTGNVNEQFF. The CDR3 DNA reads TGCAGTGCTCGGACAGGGAATGTGAATGAGCAGTTCTTC.

Many counts were recorded for this clonotype. The genes are TRBV6-2 or TRBV6-3 and TRBJ2-1; D tentatively fits TRBD1 or TRBD2 (5 bases each). The V and J ends lost 0 bases and 5 bases respectively, with 8 bases between them. The CDR3 contains 14 residues. Germline values: CDR1 MNHEY, CDR2 SVGEGT. CDR3 sequence (DNA): TGTGCCAGCAGTTACTCGGGACGAAACAATGAGCAGTTCTTC. Its translation is CASSYSGRNNEQFF.

This clonotype was observed a few times. In nucleotides, the CDR3 is TGTGCCAGTAGCACACTAGCGGGGGGGCGCCATGAGCAGTTCTTC. It yields the protein CASSTLAGGRHEQFF. The chain joins TRBV19 to TRBJ2-1, with 13 bases fitting TRBD2. The junction had 7 bases not matched to a gene; V was cut back by 6 bases and J by 8 bases. This CDR3 region has 15 residues. The germline CDR1 and CDR2 sequences are LNHDA and SQIVND (reference sequence).

This clonotype was found once. V is TRBV29-1 and J is TRBJ2-2; D might be TRBD2 (5 bases). CDR3 size: 14 residues. Germline V CDR1 and CDR2: SQVTM, ANQGSEA. V shed 4 bases and J shed 2 bases, with 11 bases lying between them. The CDR3 sequence: CSVARAVNTGELFF. CDR3 nucleotide sequence: TGCAGCGTTGCTCGAGCGGTTAACACCGGGGAGCTGTTTTTT.

This clonotype has a handful of counts. This rearrangement joins TRBV19 to TRBJ2-2; D unclear. V was cut by 10 bases and J by 3 bases, with 9 bases left in between. CDR1 and CDR2 (germline): LNHDA, SQIVND (reference sequence). The CDR3 contains 12 residues. CDR3 residues: CATEDDTGELFF. The CDR3, as DNA: TGTGCCACCGAGGACGACACCGGGGAGCTGTTTTTT.

This clonotype appeared a few times. The J gene is TRBJ2-7, the V gene TRBV6-1; 8 bases align to TRBD1. Germline V lookup: CDR1 MNHNS, CDR2 SASEGT. V was pared by 2 bases and J by 5 bases, with 5 bases of the junction left unmatched. CDR3 length: 14 amino acids. Here the CDR3 DNA reads TGTGCCAGCAGTGAACTGGGACAGGACGACGAGCAGTACGTC. It translates to CASSELGQDDEQYV.

As regards this clonotype: Since a much larger clone is just one base distant, this may be a read error. J is TRBJ1-2 and V is TRBV6-2 or TRBV6-3; 7 bases line up with TRBD1. Germline CDR1 reads MNHEY; CDR2 reads SVGEGT. The ends lost 4 bases at V and 2 bases at J; junction bases unmatched: 1. CDR3 size: 13 residues. The CDR3 DNA follows: TGTGCCAGCAGTTGGGACAGAAACTATGGCTACACCTTC. Translated: CASSWDRNYGYTF.

This clonotype was detected only a few times. The chain has TRBV29-1 and TRBJ2-1; unclear D gene. Germline lookup yields CDR1 SQVTM and CDR2 ANQGSEA. The CDR3 has 15 residues. V was shortened by 4 bases and J by 0 bases, with 13 bases between the two germline ends. Here the CDR3 reads CSVAGRRSSYNEQFF. CDR3 bases: TGCAGCGTTGCCGGCAGGCGATCCTCCTACAATGAGCAGTTCTTC.

This clonotype was recorded many times. The chain carries TRBV7-2 and TRBJ2-1; 10 positions match TRBD1. CDR1 is SGHTA and CDR2 is FQGNSA in the germline V gene. V shed 4 bases and J 0 bases; nucleotides not matched to a gene: 9. CDR3 length: 18 residues. The CDR3 region is CASSSSSGTGVSYNEQFF. The CDR3 nucleotides are TGTGCCAGCAGCTCCTCTTCCGGGACAGGGGTCTCCTACAATGAGCAGTTCTTC.

Details on this clonotype: This may come from a read error, since a much larger clone is one base off. This chain links TRBV20-1 with TRBJ1-1; possible D gene TRBD1, 6 bases. The germline V gene encodes CDR1 DFQATT and CDR2 SNEGSKA (reference sequence). This CDR3 has 12 residues. The V and J ends lost 3 bases and 6 bases respectively, with 11 bases between them. The CDR3 DNA reads as TGCAGTGCTAGCGGGGGCCTCGCTGAAGCTTTCTTT. Protein sequence: CSASGGLAEAFF.